Listed below are T cell receptor beta chains from one sample, sequenced in a study of blood T cell repertoires in COVID-19. The data were produced by immunoSEQ multiplex PCR, yet TCRdb's version contains in-frame clones alone and is incomplete. This sample has 450,000 or so clones; 80% to 90% occur once, and the top ten carry 0.8% to 0.85%. Sequenced material: peripheral blood. Every receptor here comes from a man aged 18 to 30 with COVID-19, enrolled during active disease. The CDR3 runs from the conserved cysteine through the conserved F or W. Each record gives: CDR3 protein, CDR3 DNA, CDR3 length, V gene, D gene, J gene, clone size. D genes are given only for firm matches. Expanded clones are given a class, and other clones once, few, many or no size at all.

CASRTGRGQPQHF	TGTGCCAGCAGGACGGGGAGAGGTCAGCCCCAGCATTTT	13	TRBV27	NA	TRBJ1-5	NA
CASSFGTSLRTREQYF	TGTGCCAGCAGCTTTGGGACTAGCCTACGAACGCGGGAGCAGTACTTC	16	TRBV11-2	TRBD2	TRBJ2-7	NA
CASSQDRSEAFF	TGTGCCAGCAGCCAAGACAGGTCAGAAGCTTTCTTT	12	TRBV3-1/TRBV3-2	NA	TRBJ1-1	NA
CASSLRDRDNEQFF	TGTGCCAGCAGCTTAAGGGACAGGGATAATGAGCAGTTCTTC	14	TRBV7-9	TRBD1	TRBJ2-1	NA
CASSLSPGGPGELFF	TGTGCCAGCAGCTTGTCTCCAGGGGGCCCCGGGGAGCTGTTTTTT	15	TRBV5-4	TRBD1	TRBJ2-2	NA
CASSSGQGITDTQYF	TGTGCCAGCTCATCAGGACAGGGGATCACAGATACGCAGTATTTT	15	TRBV18	TRBD1	TRBJ2-3	NA
CASSQLLGANTEAFF	TGCGCCAGCAGCCAACTATTGGGGGCTAACACTGAAGCTTTCTTT	15	TRBV4-1	NA	TRBJ1-1	NA
CASGHGTSGYNEQFF	TGTGCCAGCGGCCACGGGACTAGCGGCTACAATGAGCAGTTCTTC	15	TRBV3-1/TRBV3-2	TRBD2	TRBJ2-1	once
CASSLHYGYTF	TGTGCCAGCAGTTTGCACTACGGCTACACCTTC	11	TRBV28	NA	TRBJ1-2	NA
CASSEGQGYNEQFF	TGTGCCAGCAGCGAGGGACAGGGCTACAATGAGCAGTTCTTC	14	TRBV9	TRBD1	TRBJ2-1	NA
CASSPTANTEAFF	TGTGCCAGCAGCCCGACAGCGAACACTGAAGCTTTCTTT	13	TRBV7-3	NA	TRBJ1-1	NA
CASSSGFSNEAFF	TGTGCCAGCAGCTCCGGTTTTTCCAATGAAGCTTTCTTT	13	TRBV11-3	NA	TRBJ1-1	NA
CASTLWLEQYF	TGTGCCAGCACACTCTGGTTGGAGCAGTACTTC	11	TRBV2	NA	TRBJ2-7	NA
CASSLAIGANTEAFF	TGTGCCAGCAGCTTAGCGATAGGGGCAAACACTGAAGCTTTCTTT	15	TRBV7-8	NA	TRBJ1-1	NA
CASSPGSMTAFF	TGTGCCAGCAGTCCAGGAAGTATGACAGCTTTCTTT	12	TRBV12-3/TRBV12-4	NA	TRBJ1-1	NA
CAWSDGDFPAF	TGTGCCTGGAGTGACGGGGACTTCCCAGCCTTC	11	TRBV30	NA	TRBJ1-2	NA
CASSTRLAGGYNEQFF	TGCGCCAGCAGCACCCGACTAGCGGGGGGGTACAATGAGCAGTTCTTC	16	TRBV5-1	TRBD2	TRBJ2-1	NA
CSAISGFEQFF	TGCAGCGCTATTTCGGGGTTTGAGCAGTTCTTC	11	TRBV20-1	NA	TRBJ2-1	NA
CASSFTGGTRNYGYTF	TGTGCCAGCAGTTTTACGGGGGGAACGAGGAACTATGGCTACACCTTC	16	TRBV27	NA	TRBJ1-2	once
CASTRGTTNEKLFF	TGTGCCAGTACCCGCGGGACGACTAATGAAAAACTGTTTTTT	14	TRBV19	NA	TRBJ1-4	NA
CATASSGRTDTQYF	TGTGCCACCGCTTCTAGCGGACGCACAGATACGCAGTATTTT	14	TRBV24-1	TRBD2	TRBJ2-3	NA
CASSTSGGTGGEKLFF	TGTGCCAGCAGCACTTCCGGTGGGACAGGTGGTGAAAAACTGTTTTTT	16	TRBV5-5	TRBD1	TRBJ1-4	NA
CASSLGGGEYTQYF	TGTGCCAGCAGCTTAGGCGGGGGGGAATATACGCAGTATTTT	14	TRBV7-2	TRBD2	TRBJ2-3	NA
CASSFRTGGPSTGELFF	TGCGCCAGCAGCTTTCGGACAGGGGGTCCCTCCACCGGGGAGCTGTTTTTT	17	TRBV5-1	TRBD1	TRBJ2-2	few
CASSLGGLYQETQYF	TGTGCCAGCAGCTTAGGGGGCCTGTACCAAGAGACCCAGTACTTC	15	TRBV7-2	NA	TRBJ2-5	NA
CASTPDRGGTGELFF	TGCGCCAGCACCCCAGACAGGGGAGGGACCGGGGAGCTGTTTTTT	15	TRBV5-1	NA	TRBJ2-2	NA
CASSRLGAYEQYF	TGTGCCAGCAGTCGGCTAGGCGCCTACGAGCAGTACTTC	13	TRBV6-5	NA	TRBJ2-7	few
CSVESRDTANTGELFF	TGCAGCGTTGAATCAAGGGACACCGCGAACACCGGGGAGCTGTTTTTT	16	TRBV29-1	NA	TRBJ2-2	NA
CASSIADLNTEAFF	TGTGCCAGTAGTATTGCCGACTTGAACACTGAAGCTTTCTTT	14	TRBV19	NA	TRBJ1-1	NA
CASSTDRSYGYTF	TGTGCCAGCTCTACGGACAGGAGCTATGGCTACACCTTC	13	TRBV2	TRBD1	TRBJ1-2	NA
CASSLFSSGREPNYEQYF	TGCGCCAGCAGCTTGTTCTCTAGCGGACGAGAACCGAACTACGAGCAGTACTTC	18	TRBV5-1	TRBD2	TRBJ2-7	NA
CASEGAGTDTQYF	TGTGCCAGCGAGGGGGCGGGCACAGATACGCAGTATTTT	13	TRBV6-5	TRBD1	TRBJ2-3	NA
CASSRGSGTDYNEQFF	TGTGCCAGCAGCCGTGGATCCGGGACAGACTACAATGAGCAGTTCTTC	16	TRBV7-3	TRBD1	TRBJ2-1	NA
CASSRDRLAITEAFF	TGTGCCAGCAGCCGAGACAGGCTTGCCATCACTGAAGCTTTCTTT	15	TRBV6-1	NA	TRBJ1-1	NA
CASSSDRGDEQYF	TGTGCCAGCAGCTCCGACAGGGGAGACGAGCAGTACTTC	13	TRBV7-2	TRBD1	TRBJ2-7	NA
CASSSPGQGVEGRGYTF	TGTGCCAGCAGCTCACCGGGACAGGGGGTAGAGGGACGTGGCTACACCTTC	17	TRBV5-4	TRBD1	TRBJ1-2	NA
CASSHADRDSPLHF	TGTGCCAGCAGCCACGCGGACAGAGATTCACCCCTCCACTTT	14	TRBV3-1/TRBV3-2	NA	TRBJ1-6	NA
CASSYVPRGDTQYF	TGTGCCAGCAGTTACGTCCCTCGGGGGGATACGCAGTATTTT	14	TRBV6-6	NA	TRBJ2-3	NA
CASSLAGSQETQYF	TGTGCCAGCAGCTTGGCGGGGAGTCAAGAGACCCAGTACTTC	14	TRBV5-5	NA	TRBJ2-5	few
CATSGTDSPRVEYF	TGTGCCACCTCGGGGACAGACTCTCCTAGGGTGGAGTACTTC	14	TRBV24-1	TRBD1	TRBJ2-7	NA
CASSGHPYLAQHF	TGTGCCAGCAGTGGACATCCCTATTTGGCCCAGCATTTT	13	TRBV2	NA	TRBJ1-5	few
CAISETGENYGYTF	TGTGCCATCAGTGAGACAGGAGAAAACTATGGCTACACCTTC	14	TRBV10-3	NA	TRBJ1-2	once
CAWRRVIGEQYF	TGTGCCTGGAGAAGAGTAATTGGCGAGCAGTACTTC	12	TRBV30	NA	TRBJ2-7	NA
CASSLSSIPTDTQYF	TGTGCCAGCAGCTTATCTAGCATTCCTACAGATACGCAGTATTTT	15	TRBV7-9	NA	TRBJ2-3	NA
CASSRGQGADETQYF	TGTGCCAGCTCACGCGGACAGGGGGCGGATGAGACCCAGTACTTC	15	TRBV18	TRBD1	TRBJ2-5	NA
CASSYTLSGGADYNEQFF	TGTGCCAGCAGTTACACACTTAGCGGGGGGGCGGACTACAATGAGCAGTTCTTC	18	TRBV6-9	TRBD2	TRBJ2-1	NA
CASSLLGTGGYNSPLHF	TGTGCCAGCAGCTTGTTGGGGACAGGGGGCTATAATTCACCCCTCCACTTT	17	TRBV5-4	TRBD1	TRBJ1-6	NA
CASSLGGDAGELFF	TGTGCCAGCAGCTTAGGTGGAGACGCCGGGGAGCTGTTTTTT	14	TRBV13	NA	TRBJ2-2	NA
CASSYGESYEQFF	TGTGCCAGCAGTTACGGGGAGAGCTATGAGCAGTTCTTC	13	TRBV6-5	NA	TRBJ2-1	NA
CASSVDIERGGLWETQYF	TGTGCCAGCAGCGTAGACATAGAGCGGGGGGGCCTATGGGAGACCCAGTACTTC	18	TRBV9	TRBD2	TRBJ2-5	NA
CASSPGTSGRNEQFF	TGTGCCAGCAGCCCTGGGACTAGCGGGAGAAATGAGCAGTTCTTC	15	TRBV11-3	TRBD2	TRBJ2-1	NA
CASSLSSGRAPDTQYF	TGCGCCAGCAGCTTGTCTAGCGGGAGGGCCCCAGATACGCAGTATTTT	16	TRBV5-1	TRBD2	TRBJ2-3	NA
CATSRRGGTEAFF	TGTGCCACCAGCAGGAGAGGGGGCACTGAAGCTTTCTTT	13	TRBV15	NA	TRBJ1-1	NA
CASSIAREEGEYEQYF	TGTGCCAGTAGTATAGCGCGGGAGGAGGGGGAGTACGAGCAGTACTTC	16	TRBV19	TRBD2	TRBJ2-7	NA
CASSSDGGSYEQYF	TGTGCCAGCAGCTCCGACGGGGGATCCTACGAGCAGTACTTC	14	TRBV7-6	NA	TRBJ2-7	NA
CASSYSRRGQGEGYTF	TGTGCCAGCAGTTACTCGAGAAGGGGGCAAGGTGAGGGCTACACCTTC	16	TRBV6-5	TRBD1	TRBJ1-2	NA
CASSQDRGTGNTIYF	TGTGCCAGCAGCCAAGATAGAGGGACTGGAAACACCATATATTTT	15	TRBV4-2	NA	TRBJ1-3	NA